The rows below give T cell receptor beta chains drawn from one sample of a study of blood T cell repertoires in COVID-19. TCRdb keeps only in-frame clones here, not all; method: immunoSEQ multiplex PCR. The repertoire includes more than 85,000 clones, 80% to 90% of them detected once, and 2% to 3% sits in the top ten. Input material: PBMCs or T cells enriched from blood (not recorded which). These receptors were collected from a woman aged 50 to 60 who had recovered from COVID-19. CDR3s leave out the opening cysteine and the closing phenylalanine or tryptophan.

j_gene | v_gene | CDR3aa
TRBJ2-3 | TRBV27 | ASSFGLPDTQY
TRBJ1-1 | TRBV6-1 | ASSEIWTGPRTEAF
TRBJ2-7 | TRBV25-1 | ASGGQGDEQY
TRBJ1-1 | TRBV28 | ASSLTGDTEAF
TRBJ2-3 | TRBV3-1/TRBV3-2 | ASSLRSIRDTQY
TRBJ2-1 | TRBV7-3 | ASSLGGDHNEQF
TRBJ2-1 | TRBV6-4 | ASSDSPGEPNEQF
TRBJ1-6 | TRBV5-1 | APLSPLH
TRBJ2-7 | TRBV11-3 | ASSLGGTGGYEQY
TRBJ2-7 | TRBV5-6 | ASRRPLTLEQY
TRBJ2-5 | TRBV20-1 | SASVQLAETQY
TRBJ1-5 | TRBV28 | ASRTMTGYSNQPQH
TRBJ2-7 | TRBV3-1/TRBV3-2 | ASSPWDSTYEQY
TRBJ2-7 | TRBV5-6 | ASSPTGKTYEQY
TRBJ2-7 | TRBV28 | ASSRRGYEQY
TRBJ1-6 | TRBV2 | ASLLLTAGSPLH
TRBJ1-2 | TRBV28 | ASSTPPGGRYYGYT
TRBJ1-4 | TRBV7-9 | ASSFVTGGPNEKLF
TRBJ2-7 | TRBV7-9 | ASSLTSGSSYEQY
TRBJ2-7 | TRBV27 | ASSLVSSGTYEQY
TRBJ1-5 | TRBV18 | ASSPGTGVNRPQH
TRBJ1-3 | TRBV6-1 | ASSERGTGSGNTIY
TRBJ2-5 | TRBV5-1 | ASSTPGQETQY
TRBJ1-3 | TRBV7-9 | ASSQGEAGNTIY
TRBJ1-6 | TRBV5-6 | ASSLSGDLLYNSPLH
TRBJ2-5 | TRBV2 | ASKGQGPPGETQY
TRBJ2-7 | TRBV29-1 | SVGPSGSKYEQY
TRBJ1-5 | TRBV30 | AWSTAGAQPQH
TRBJ1-2 | TRBV9 | ASSVGGLGERYT
TRBJ1-1 | TRBV28 | ASSLNRGEAF
TRBJ1-3 | TRBV11-2 | ASSPTLEPDREYGNTIY
TRBJ2-2 | TRBV5-4 | ASSLQGPNTGELF
TRBJ1-2 | TRBV7-9 | ASSLEVRTPYGYT
TRBJ2-7 | TRBV10-3 | AIAGAGGPRSSYEQY
TRBJ1-6 | TRBV6-1 | ASSEGGSGNSPLH
TRBJ1-1 | TRBV24-1 | ATSDPTQGNTEAF
TRBJ1-6 | TRBV4-1 | ASSQRTGYSPLH
TRBJ1-1 | TRBV3-1/TRBV3-2 | ASSETGLNTEAF
TRBJ1-5 | TRBV7-2 | ASSADSYQPQH
TRBJ2-1 | TRBV2 | ASSEGLAGYNEQF
TRBJ2-7 | TRBV5-1 | ASSLEAGGYEQY
TRBJ1-2 | TRBV28 | ASRTGAIPLYGYT
TRBJ2-1 | TRBV11-3 | ASSLAPSYNEQF
TRBJ1-2 | TRBV11-2 | ASSLRPDGGYT